This TCR beta chain is from a study of blood T cell repertoires in COVID-19. Background on the study: The United States, Italy and Spain were the sources of the acute and convalescent COVID-19 samples.

Per the original data handling: By means of reference gene primer amplification, nucleated cell counts were estimated. Some clones are missing from TCRdb's copy, which holds only in-frame ones; the method was immunoSEQ multiplex PCR. V, J and clone size were drawn from that table, and D and trimming were deduced from the DNA. This sample carries 140,000 to 150,000 clones, around 80% of them seen once, and the ten largest clones take around two fifths. In its sample, this clone was seen once. The receptor was derived from a human donor in a cohort sampled during active COVID-19. Sequenced: peripheral blood.

This CDR3 reads CASSRGQGTGYTF. The CDR3 coding sequence is TGTGCCAGCAGCCGGGGACAGGGGACCGGCTACACCTTC. The V call is TRBV7-3, the J call TRBJ1-2; 10 nucleotides line up with TRBD1. Germline values: CDR1 SGHTA, CDR2 FQGTGA. With 5 bases clipped from V and 8 bases from J, the junction kept 5 bases outside the gene matches. This CDR3 comprises 13 residues.